This T cell receptor beta chain was recovered during a study of T cell changes during pregnancy in multiple sclerosis. V was pared by 6 bases and J by 6 bases, with 14 bases between. The CDR3 covers 14 residues. CDR1 and CDR2 (germline): LNHDA, SQIVND (reference sequence). The protocol was immunoSEQ multiplex PCR, while the TCRdb copy is restricted to in-frame clones and leaves out a portion. The data show around 40,000 clones, roughly nine tenths seen once. This clonotype originated in a female donor with multiple sclerosis, enrolled in a pregnancy study. This chain uses TRBV19 with TRBJ1-4; D might be TRBD1 (5 bases). The source was CD4+ T cells from peripheral blood mononuclear cells, collected in the first trimester of pregnancy. CDR3 bases: TGTGCCAGTAGAGCCGCAGTGACAGATGAAAAACTGTTTTTT. This sequence encodes CASRAAVTDEKLFF.